The 26 T cell receptor beta chains reported below all come from one sample, sequenced in a study of blood T cell repertoires in COVID-19. TCRdb's copy holds only in-frame clones and misses some; the assay was immunoSEQ multiplex PCR. The repertoire includes approximately 250,000 clones, 75% to 90% of them detected once, and 2.2% sits in the top ten. The sample was peripheral blood. The receptors stem from a man in his thirties or forties who had recovered from COVID-19.

The rearrangement joins TRBV5-1 to TRBJ1-1, with D perhaps matching TRBD1 (5 bases). The germline gives CDR1 SGHRS, CDR2 YFSETQ. The V end lost 0 bases, the J end lost 4 bases, and 16 bases lay between the germline ends. The CDR3 is made up of 16 amino acids. In DNA, the CDR3 is TGCGCCAGCAGCTTGGACCCGGGTTGGGGGGGCACTGAAGCTTTCTTT. Encoded protein: CASSLDPGWGGTEAFF. The whole variable domain, filled in from reference TRBV5-1 and TRBJ1-1, reads KAGVTQTPRYLIKTRGQQVTLSCSPISGHRSVSWYQQTPGQGLQFLFEYFSETQRNKGNFPGRFSGRQFSNSRSEMNVSTLELGDSALYLCASSLDPGWGGTEAFFGQGTRLTVV.

V and J are TRBV6-5 and TRBJ2-7; TRBD2 agrees at 9 bases. Germline V gene data show CDR1 as MNHEY and CDR2 as SVGAGI. This CDR3 contains 15 residues. Unmatched junction bases numbered 9, after V lost 7 bases and J lost 2 bases. The CDR3 loop reads CASKVTSGWPYEQYF. The CDR3 region has the DNA TGTGCCAGCAAGGTTACTAGCGGGTGGCCCTACGAGCAGTACTTC.

CDR3 DNA sequence: TGCAGTGCTAGTAGCTCCCGGCAGGAAGAGCAGTACTTC. Its translation is CSASSSRQEEQYF. This chain links TRBV20-1 with TRBJ2-7; the D is unclear. Per germline, CDR1 DFQATT and CDR2 SNEGSKA (reference sequence). The CDR3 totals 13 residues. Deletions cut 3 bases from V and 7 bases from J, with 16 bases between.

The chain links TRBV6-5 to TRBJ1-5, with 8 nucleotides matching TRBD1. Germline V gene lookup returns CDR1 MNHEY and CDR2 SVGAGI. J gave up 0 bases and V 6 bases, and 4 bases lay outside the gene matches. This CDR3 spans 15 amino acids. The CDR3: CASSRTGYSNQPQHF. In DNA form, the CDR3 reads TGTGCCAGCAGCCGGACAGGGTATAGCAATCAGCCCCAGCATTTT.

The chain employs TRBV27 and TRBJ1-1; D is possibly TRBD1 (5 bases). Germline V gene sequence: CDR1 MNHEY, CDR2 SMNVEV (reference sequence). Trimming stripped 2 bases from V and 2 bases from J, with 9 bases between. This CDR3 comprises 14 residues. In nucleotides, the CDR3 is TGTGCCAGCAGTTTAAACCAGGGTAACACTGAAGCTTTCTTT. Translated: CASSLNQGNTEAFF.

The chain recombines TRBV5-4 with TRBJ2-5; tentative D call: TRBD2 (7 bases). The V and J ends lost 0 bases and 5 bases respectively, with 17 bases between them. The CDR3 has 16 amino acids. Germline CDR1 is SGHNT and CDR2 is YYREEE (reference sequence). The CDR3 sequence: CASSLDRGGAGETQYF. The DNA for the CDR3 is TGTGCCAGCAGCTTGGATCGTGGGGGGGCTGGGGAGACCCAGTACTTC. Filled out from reference TRBV5-4 and TRBJ2-5, the complete variable domain reads ETGVTQSPTHLIKTRGQQVTLRCSSQSGHNTVSWYQQALGQGPQFIFQYYREEENGRGNFPPRFSGLQFPNYSSELNVNALELDDSALYLCASSLDRGGAGETQYFGPGTRLLVL.

The chain joins TRBV5-1 to TRBJ1-3; 10 bases align to TRBD1. Germline V gene data show CDR1 as SGHRS and CDR2 as YFSETQ. After removal of 0 bases from V and 2 bases from J, the junction contained 2 bases not matched to a gene. This CDR3 has 16 residues. As DNA, the CDR3 is TGCGCCAGCAGCTTGGCGGGGACAGGGGCTGGAAACACCATATATTTT. Its translation is CASSLAGTGAGNTIYF. Looking up the rest from reference TRBV5-1 and TRBJ1-3 gives the full variable domain: KAGVTQTPRYLIKTRGQQVTLSCSPISGHRSVSWYQQTPGQGLQFLFEYFSETQRNKGNFPGRFSGRQFSNSRSEMNVSTLELGDSALYLCASSLAGTGAGNTIYFGEGSWLTVV.

A few counts support this clone. This rearrangement joins TRBV12-3 or TRBV12-4 to TRBJ1-1; a weak D match, TRBD1 (6 bases). There are 12 residues in the CDR3. With 7 bases removed from V and 6 bases from J, the gap between germline ends came to 12 bases. CDR3 sequence reads: CASTLRGAEAFF. CDR3 sequence (DNA): TGTGCCAGCACCCTCAGGGGAGCTGAAGCTTTCTTT.

The V call is TRBV6-5, the J call TRBJ1-5; D call uncertain. V gave up 2 bases and J gave up 11 bases, with 13 bases separating them. Per the germline V gene, CDR1 is MNHEY and CDR2 is SVGAGI. The CDR3 runs 13 residues. The CDR3 DNA sequence: TGTGCCAGCAGTTACACTCGAACGGGAACCCAGCATTTT. Protein: CASSYTRTGTQHF.

This sequence joins TRBV28 and TRBJ1-6; D is possibly TRBD1 (6 bases). Trimming took 6 bases from V and 6 from J, leaving 12 bases between them. The germline V gene encodes CDR1 MDHEN and CDR2 SYDVKM. CDR3 size: 14 residues. The DNA of the CDR3 is TGTGCCAGCAGATCTGGACAGACTAATTCACCCCTCCACTTT. Translation: CASRSGQTNSPLHF.

This chain links TRBV27 with TRBJ1-1; D is possibly TRBD1 (6 bases). Germline V CDR1 and CDR2: MNHEY, SMNVEV (reference sequence). The CDR3 is 13 amino acids. Trimming stripped 2 bases from V and 5 bases from J, with 9 bases between. CDR3 protein: CASSLKGGTEAFF. The CDR3 bases are TGTGCCAGCAGTTTAAAGGGGGGGACTGAAGCTTTCTTT.

The chain employs TRBV4-2 and TRBJ1-3; D not resolved. CDR3 length: 16 residues. The germline CDR1 and CDR2 sequences are LGHNA and YNFKEQ. Deletions cut 0 bases from V and 4 bases from J, with 13 bases between. CDR3 in DNA: TGTGCCAGCAGCCAAGATAGGCGGGCAAGGGGAAACACCATATATTTT. It translates to CASSQDRRARGNTIYF.

Here the CDR3 DNA reads TGCGCCAGCAGCTTGGGGACCGGGACAGGGATGGTCTATGGCTACACCTTC. Protein sequence: CASSLGTGTGMVYGYTF. V usage is TRBV5-1 and J usage is TRBJ1-2, with TRBD1 matching over 9 bases. The V gene's germline CDR1 is SGHRS and CDR2 YFSETQ. The CDR3 has 17 residues. Trimming took 0 bases from V and 4 from J; bases not matched to a gene: 10. Full variable domain (outside the CDR3, taken from reference TRBV5-1 and TRBJ1-2): KAGVTQTPRYLIKTRGQQVTLSCSPISGHRSVSWYQQTPGQGLQFLFEYFSETQRNKGNFPGRFSGRQFSNSRSEMNVSTLELGDSALYLCASSLGTGTGMVYGYTFGSGTRLTVV.

V gene TRBV9 combines with J gene TRBJ2-5, with D unresolved. The germline V and J ends were trimmed by 4 bases and 3 bases, with 10 bases remaining between them. The CDR3 runs 13 residues. Germline-derived CDR1 and CDR2 are SGDLS and YYNGEE. CDR3 sequence reads: CASSPDWEETQYF. CDR3 nucleotides: TGTGCCAGCAGCCCTGACTGGGAAGAGACCCAGTACTTC.

The chain carries TRBV19 and TRBJ1-2; 11 nucleotides match TRBD1. Germline-derived CDR1 and CDR2 are LNHDA and SQIVND (reference sequence). With 5 bases clipped from V and 7 bases from J, the junction kept 6 bases outside the gene matches. CDR3 length: 14 residues. CDR3 sequence: CASSFGTGGRGYTF. The CDR3 DNA reads TGTGCCAGTAGTTTCGGGACAGGGGGTCGTGGCTACACCTTC.

The rearrangement links TRBV12-3 or TRBV12-4 to TRBJ2-7; D remains ambiguous. The V and J ends lost 1 base and 6 bases respectively, with 7 bases between them. The CDR3 sequence is 12 residues long. The CDR3 sequence: CASSLGLSEQYF. The CDR3 DNA is TGTGCCAGCAGTTTAGGACTCTCCGAGCAGTACTTC.

This chain joins TRBV5-1 and TRBJ1-4, with 7 bases lining up with TRBD1. CDR1 and CDR2 from the germline V gene are SGHRS and YFSETQ. V lost 4 bases to trimming and J lost 4 bases; unmatched junction nucleotides: 7. The CDR3 is 15 amino acids. CDR3 DNA sequence: TGCGCCAGCAGCGACTGGACAGGACGTAATGAAAAACTGTTTTTT. Protein product: CASSDWTGRNEKLFF.

The chain combines TRBV6-4 with TRBJ2-1; perhaps TRBD1 as D (6 bases). V was clipped by 3 bases and J by 4 bases, with 16 bases between them. CDR3 length: 16 amino acids. The V gene's germline CDR1 is MRHNA and CDR2 SNTAGT. CDR3: CASSDFGGPTYNEQFF. In DNA form, the CDR3 reads TGTGCCAGCAGTGATTTTGGGGGCCCAACTTACAATGAGCAGTTCTTC.

This clone was picked up one time. This CDR3 is also generated by other DNA sequences in the sample. V and J are TRBV6-5 and TRBJ2-5; 8 positions agree with TRBD2. CDR1 is MNHEY, CDR2 SVGAGI, per germline. The CDR3 covers 15 residues. V was pared by 0 bases and J by 2 bases, with 2 bases of the junction left unmatched. Here the CDR3 reads CASSYSRGGQETQYF. The CDR3 DNA sequence: TGTGCCAGCAGTTACTCTCGGGGGGGGCAAGAGACCCAGTACTTC.

The chain recombines TRBV7-2 with TRBJ1-2, with 7 bases that match TRBD1. The CDR3 runs to 16 residues. Germline-derived CDR1 and CDR2 are SGHTA and FQGNSA. V was clipped by 5 bases and J by 0 bases; unmatched bases: 9. CDR3 in DNA: TGTGCCAGCAGCCCCCAAGACAGGGAGGCTAACTATGGCTACACCTTC. Amino acids: CASSPQDREANYGYTF.

This sequence joins TRBV5-6 and TRBJ2-1; 8 nucleotides line up with TRBD2. The CDR3 contains 17 residues. The germline V gene encodes CDR1 SGHDT and CDR2 YYEEEE. With 1 base clipped from V and 9 bases from J, the junction kept 15 bases outside the gene matches. CDR3 protein: CASSLNFPGGPLAEQFF. In DNA, the CDR3 is TGTGCCAGCAGCTTGAATTTCCCGGGGGGGCCTTTGGCTGAGCAGTTCTTC.

The chain combines TRBV10-3 with TRBJ2-5, with TRBD1 identical over 8 bases. V lost 6 bases and J lost 2; bases outside the gene matches: 5. The germline gives CDR1 ENHRY, CDR2 SYGVKD. The CDR3 totals 14 residues. The CDR3 protein is CAISGQGLQETQYF. CDR3 DNA: TGTGCCATCAGCGGACAGGGTTTACAAGAGACCCAGTACTTC.

The V call is TRBV4-3, the J call TRBJ2-7; possibly TRBD1 for D (5 bases). V lost 4 bases to trimming and J lost 1 base, with 11 bases between them. The CDR3 covers 14 residues. Germline V CDR1 and CDR2: LGHNA, YSLEER. This chain's CDR3 is CASSRGPGSYEQYF. The CDR3 DNA reads as TGCGCCAGCAGCCGGGGCCCAGGTTCCTACGAGCAGTACTTC.

The chain uses TRBV18 and TRBJ1-2; no clear D gene. Germline assignment: CDR1 KGHSH and CDR2 LQKENI. This CDR3 comprises 12 residues. Trimming cost V 6 bases and J 14 bases, with 19 bases left between them. The CDR3 loop is CASSPSEALATF. CDR3 in DNA: TGTGCCAGCTCTCCTTCAGAGGCCTTAGCGACCTTC.

The rearrangement uses TRBV27 and TRBJ2-7, with a possible D match to TRBD2 (6 bases). From germline, CDR1 is MNHEY and CDR2 SMNVEV (reference sequence). CDR3 length equals 12 residues. V gave up 3 bases and J gave up 6 bases, with 9 bases separating them. CDR3 amino acids: CASSFPGLEQYF. CDR3 DNA sequence: TGTGCCAGCAGTTTCCCGGGACTCGAGCAGTACTTC.

The chain couples TRBV3-1 (or the pseudogene TRBV3-2) to TRBJ2-1; 8 bases align to TRBD2. The CDR3 spans 16 residues. The V and J ends lost 6 bases and 4 bases, in that order; junction bases with no gene match: 11. Germline V gene lookup returns CDR1 LGHDT and CDR2 YNNKEL (reference sequence). The CDR3 is CASSGRGASGYNEQFF. For the CDR3, the DNA is TGTGCCAGCAGTGGGAGAGGGGCTAGCGGGTACAATGAGCAGTTCTTC.